These T cell receptor beta chains were read from a single sample in a study of blood T cell repertoires in COVID-19. Profiling relied on immunoSEQ multiplex PCR, and the TCRdb table lists in-frame clones only, not all of them. In the table there are 130,000 or so clones, roughly 86% of which are singletons. The sample comprised peripheral blood. The receptors derive from a woman aged 60 to 75 with acute or convalescent COVID-19. The CDR3 runs from the conserved cysteine through the conserved F or W. D genes are given only for firm matches. Clone size, where shown, is once, few, many, or a class for clones that have expanded.

cdr3_nt cdr3_aa d_call j_call clone_size v_call
TGCGCCAGCAGCACCGGACAGGGGAGAACCTACGAGCAGTACTTC CASSTGQGRTYEQYF TRBD1 TRBJ2-7 . TRBV5-1
TGCGCCAGCAGCTTGGGAGAAGCAAGTCAGCCCCAGCATTTT CASSLGEASQPQHF . TRBJ1-5 . TRBV5-1
TGTGCCAGCAGTCTAGGAGGACAGATTAACTATGGCTACACCTTC CASSLGGQINYGYTF . TRBJ1-2 . TRBV6-2/TRBV6-3
TGTGCCAGCAGTAGAAGGGGGACCTACAATGAGCAGTTCTTC CASSRRGTYNEQFF . TRBJ2-1 . TRBV27
TGTGCCAGCAGTGATGTGGGGGGTTCCGCCTACGAGCAGTACTTC CASSDVGGSAYEQYF . TRBJ2-7 many TRBV6-1
TGTGCCAGCAGCTTAGACAGGCTGGACGAGCAGTACTTC CASSLDRLDEQYF . TRBJ2-7 . TRBV7-8
TGTGCCAGCTCACCTCCTATAGGGGGCTGGGACTATGGCTACACCTTC CASSPPIGGWDYGYTF TRBD1 TRBJ1-2 . TRBV18
TGTGCCAGCGCCAGGGGGGAGCAGTACTTC CASARGEQYF TRBD1 TRBJ2-7 once TRBV6-6
TGCGCCAGCAGCTTACCAGGGAACTACGAGCAGTACTTC CASSLPGNYEQYF . TRBJ2-7 . TRBV5-1
TGTGCCAGCAGCTCACGGAGAGGACAGGGATACTACGAGCAGTACTTC CASSSRRGQGYYEQYF TRBD1 TRBJ2-7 . TRBV11-3
TGTGCCACCAGTGATAGCTTAGCGGGGGGTGTGAACAATGAGCAGTTCTTC CATSDSLAGGVNNEQFF TRBD2 TRBJ2-1 . TRBV24-1
TGCGCCAGCAGCTTGGACGGGTTCTACGAGCAGTACTTC CASSLDGFYEQYF . TRBJ2-7 . TRBV5-1
TGTGCCAGCAGTTTATCGTCGCCATGGGCGCGTATGAACACTGAAGCTTTCTTT CASSLSSPWARMNTEAFF . TRBJ1-1 . TRBV28
TGTGCCAGCAGCCTATATGGGACAGGGAATGGGTATGCTTTCTTT CASSLYGTGNGYAFF TRBD1 TRBJ1-1 . TRBV3-1/TRBV3-2
TGTGCCACCAGTGACAGTAGACAGGGGGAGAATTCACCCCTCCACTTT CATSDSRQGENSPLHF TRBD1 TRBJ1-6 . TRBV24-1
TGTGCCAGCAGTGAAGCAGGCAGGGTGGGTGGCTACACCTTC CASSEAGRVGGYTF . TRBJ1-2 few TRBV2
TGTGCCAGCAGTGATGCCGGGACAGGGGGTGGAACTGAAGCTTTCTTT CASSDAGTGGGTEAFF TRBD1 TRBJ1-1 . TRBV28
TGTGCCAGCAGCTACTCGACAGGGGCTGGAAACACCATATATTTT CASSYSTGAGNTIYF TRBD1 TRBJ1-3 few TRBV14
TGTGCCAGCAGCCAACAGGGGGATCAGCCCCAGCATTTT CASSQQGDQPQHF TRBD1 TRBJ1-5 once TRBV16
TGTGCCAGCAGCCAACGGGAAGAGACCCAGTACTTC CASSQREETQYF . TRBJ2-5 . TRBV3-1/TRBV3-2
TGTGCCAGCAGCTTTAACTGGAACACCGGGGAGCTGTTTTTT CASSFNWNTGELFF . TRBJ2-2 . TRBV7-3
TGTGCCTGGGCATTCGGGACAGGTGGCTACACCTTC CAWAFGTGGYTF TRBD1 TRBJ1-2 once TRBV30
TGTGCCAGCAGCCAACGGACAGGGGACTCCTACGAGCAGTACTTC CASSQRTGDSYEQYF TRBD1 TRBJ2-7 . TRBV3-1/TRBV3-2
TGTGCCAGCAGCACCGCGGTTAACACCGGGGAGCTGTTTTTT CASSTAVNTGELFF . TRBJ2-2 . TRBV6-5
TGTGCCAGCAGCCATCCGGGACAGGGCGTAATGAAACTGTTTTTT CASSHPGQGVMKLFF TRBD1 TRBJ1-4 . TRBV3-1/TRBV3-2
TGTGCCAGCAGCAGCCCCAGGGGGGTGAACTATGGCTACACCTTC CASSSPRGVNYGYTF TRBD1 TRBJ1-2 . TRBV5-8
TGTGCCAGCAGTTACTCGATTTCGGGGAACACTGAAGCTTTCTTT CASSYSISGNTEAFF . TRBJ1-1 . TRBV6-5
TGCGCCAGCAGCCCTTCCCCCCGAGCGGGGGCCGACAATGAGCAGTTCTTC CASSPSPRAGADNEQFF TRBD2 TRBJ2-1 . TRBV4-1
TGCGCCAGCAGCTGGGACACCAACTCCTACGAGCAGTACTTC CASSWDTNSYEQYF . TRBJ2-7 . TRBV5-1
TGTGCCAGTAGTACGACTCAGGGAAGTTCCTACGAGCAGTACTTC CASSTTQGSSYEQYF . TRBJ2-7 . TRBV19
TGTGCCAGCGGCCGGGACAGCACCTATGGCTACACCTTC CASGRDSTYGYTF TRBD1 TRBJ1-2 few TRBV2
TGTGCCAGCAGCAAGGGACTAGCGGGGCAAGAGACCCAGTACTTC CASSKGLAGQETQYF TRBD2 TRBJ2-5 . TRBV5-4
TGTGCCAGCAGCCAAGCCTCCGGGACTAGTGTGACAGATACGCAGTATTTT CASSQASGTSVTDTQYF TRBD2 TRBJ2-3 . TRBV4-2
TGTGCCAGCAGCGTAGGTGGACAGGGGAATGAAAAACTGTTTTTT CASSVGGQGNEKLFF TRBD1 TRBJ1-4 once TRBV9
TGTGCCAGCAGTCCGGACGGCGGGGACGGCAATCAGCCCCAGCATTTT CASSPDGGDGNQPQHF . TRBJ1-5 once TRBV27
TGTGCCAGCAGGGGCAGGGGGCGGCTTTTCACCGGGGAGCTGTTTTTT CASRGRGRLFTGELFF TRBD1 TRBJ2-2 . TRBV28
TGTGCCAGCAGCTTAGAGCGTCTAGCGAAGGAGACCCAGTACTTC CASSLERLAKETQYF . TRBJ2-5 . TRBV7-2
TGTGCCAGCTCTAGCGGGGGGACGTCCTACGAGCAGTACTTC CASSSGGTSYEQYF TRBD2 TRBJ2-7 . TRBV28
TGTGCCAGTAGTCTATCGGGACAGATTTATGGGCAGTACTTC CASSLSGQIYGQYF TRBD1 TRBJ2-7 . TRBV19
TGTGCCAGCAGCTTGCCAATTAACAGGGGGCGCTACAATGAGCAGTTCTTC CASSLPINRGRYNEQFF TRBD1 TRBJ2-1 once TRBV5-6
TGTGCCTGGGGATCGGGACTGCTCAATCAGCCCCAGCATTTT CAWGSGLLNQPQHF . TRBJ1-5 . TRBV30
TGTGCCAGCAGTTTATCGGCAGGGTGGAACACCGGGGAGCTGTTTTTT CASSLSAGWNTGELFF . TRBJ2-2 . TRBV27
TGTGCCAGTAAACAGTCGAACACTGAAGCTTTCTTT CASKQSNTEAFF . TRBJ1-1 once TRBV19
TGCGCCAGCAGCTCGGACAGCTCCTACGAGCAGTACTTC CASSSDSSYEQYF . TRBJ2-7 . TRBV5-1
TGTGCCTGGAGTCTCCCGGGATCCTACGAGCAGTACTTC CAWSLPGSYEQYF . TRBJ2-7 . TRBV30
TGTGCCAGCAGTCCAGAAGAGACCCAGTACTTC CASSPEETQYF . TRBJ2-5 . TRBV6-2/TRBV6-3
TGCAGCGTTGAAGGGACTAGCGGGGGTTTTGAGACCCAGTACTTC CSVEGTSGGFETQYF TRBD2 TRBJ2-5 . TRBV29-1
TGTGCCAGCAGCCCTACAGGGGGCTTCCCCTACGAGCAGTACTTC CASSPTGGFPYEQYF TRBD1 TRBJ2-7 . TRBV7-8
TGTGCCAGCAGTCCACGCGGGGGGGTCGCCTACGAGCAGTACTTC CASSPRGGVAYEQYF TRBD2 TRBJ2-7 . TRBV6-2/TRBV6-3
TGTGCCAGCAGTGAAATCCTATCTGGAAACACCATATATTTT CASSEILSGNTIYF . TRBJ1-3 few TRBV6-1